This TCR beta chain was profiled in a study of control samples from healthy donors and cancer patients. This clone was picked up one time. Clones were sequenced by immunoSEQ multiplex PCR, and TCRdb holds only the in-frame ones, with some missing. Among about 84,000 clones listed, around 84% were seen once. CDR3 size: 15 residues. Germline V CDR1 and CDR2: MNHEY, SMNVEV (reference sequence). V was clipped by 2 bases and J by 2 bases, with 13 bases between them. Material: PBMCs. J is TRBJ2-7 and V is TRBV27, with TRBD1 as a possible D gene (5 bases). This TCR derives from a man aged 55 to 70 with head and neck cancer. The CDR3 DNA reads TGTGCCAGCAGTTTAGTGTCAGGGTGGACCTACGAGCAGTACTTC. Its translation: CASSLVSGWTYEQYF.